This T cell receptor (beta chain) was recorded in a study of blood T cell repertoires in COVID-19. Study-wide background: PBMCs, B-cell-depleted T cells, or T cells were the source of the cDNA or gDNA that made up the material.

Trimming took 7 bases from V and 4 from J, leaving 17 bases between them. This CDR3 has 15 residues. The germline V gene has CDR1 MDHEN and CDR2 SYDVKM. Original methodology: The authors estimated nucleated cell counts from reference gene primer amplification. Using immunoSEQ multiplex PCR, the repertoire was profiled, and TCRdb retains in-frame clones only, with some absent. The V and J calls and the clone size are those of that table, but D and trimming were determined from the DNA. Here the sample spans approximately 470,000 clones, approximately 83% being singletons. The sample holds a few counts of this clone.

The sequencing sample was made of peripheral blood. The chain employs TRBV28 and TRBJ1-5; no reliable D call. The receptor was derived from a human donor in a cohort sampled during active COVID-19. CDR3 bases: TGTGCCAGCAACCGCCGGGTAACACGTAATCAGCCCCAGCATTTT. Its protein is CASNRRVTRNQPQHF.